This T cell receptor beta chain stems from a study of cytomegalovirus exposure and HLA in healthy donors. This clone was counted a single time. The PCR had 60 Vbeta and 13 Jbeta primers. This table comes from immunoSEQ multiplex PCR, and its TCRdb copy is limited to in-frame clones, with some not included. The sample yields 150,000 or so clones, 65% to 80% seen once. Specimen: PBMCs. The TCR sequence derives from a woman aged 40 to 55 in good health and CMV-seropositive.

The CDR3 sequence: CASTYGGVVYGNTIYF. The DNA of the CDR3 is TGTGCCAGCACCTACGGGGGTGTAGTATATGGAAACACCATATATTTT. The rearrangement joins TRBV11-2 to TRBJ1-3; possibly TRBD1 for D (5 bases). The CDR3 is 16 residues long. The germline V gene encodes CDR1 SGHAT and CDR2 FQNNGV. V was cut by 7 bases and J by 3 bases, with 19 bases left in between.